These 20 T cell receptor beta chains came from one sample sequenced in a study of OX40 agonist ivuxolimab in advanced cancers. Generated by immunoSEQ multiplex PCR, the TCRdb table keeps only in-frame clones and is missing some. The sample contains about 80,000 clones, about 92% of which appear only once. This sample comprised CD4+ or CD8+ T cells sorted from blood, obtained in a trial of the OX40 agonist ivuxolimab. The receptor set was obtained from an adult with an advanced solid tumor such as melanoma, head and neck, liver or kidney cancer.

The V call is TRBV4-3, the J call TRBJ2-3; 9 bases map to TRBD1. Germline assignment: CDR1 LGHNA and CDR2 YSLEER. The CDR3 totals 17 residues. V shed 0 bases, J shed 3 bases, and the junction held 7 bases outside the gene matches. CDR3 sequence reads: CASSQDHGTGKTDTQYF. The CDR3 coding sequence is TGCGCCAGCAGCCAAGATCACGGGACAGGGAAGACAGATACGCAGTATTTT.

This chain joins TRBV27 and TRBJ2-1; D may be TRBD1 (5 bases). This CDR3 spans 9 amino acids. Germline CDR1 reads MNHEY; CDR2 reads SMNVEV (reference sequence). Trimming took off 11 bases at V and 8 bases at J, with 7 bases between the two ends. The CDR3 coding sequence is TGTGCCGCAGGGTATGAGCAGTTCTTC. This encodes CAAGYEQFF.

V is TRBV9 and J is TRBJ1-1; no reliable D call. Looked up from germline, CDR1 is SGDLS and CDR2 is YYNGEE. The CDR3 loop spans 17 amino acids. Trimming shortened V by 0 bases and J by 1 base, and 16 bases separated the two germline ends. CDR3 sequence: CASSVGRPGFENTEAFF. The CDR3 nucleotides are TGTGCCAGCAGCGTAGGGCGCCCGGGTTTTGAGAACACTGAAGCTTTCTTT.

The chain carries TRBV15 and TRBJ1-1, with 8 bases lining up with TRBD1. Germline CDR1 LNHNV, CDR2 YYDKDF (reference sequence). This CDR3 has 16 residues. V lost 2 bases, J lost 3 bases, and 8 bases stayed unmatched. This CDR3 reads CATSRPWTGRDTEAFF. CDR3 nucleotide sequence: TGTGCCACCAGCAGACCCTGGACAGGGAGGGACACTGAAGCTTTCTTT. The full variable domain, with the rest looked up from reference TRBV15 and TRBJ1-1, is DAMVIQNPRYQVTQFGKPVTLSCSQTLNHNVMYWYQQKSSQAPKLLFHYYDKDFNNEADTPDNFQSRRPNTSFCFLDIRSPGLGDTAMYLCATSRPWTGRDTEAFFGQGTRLTVV.

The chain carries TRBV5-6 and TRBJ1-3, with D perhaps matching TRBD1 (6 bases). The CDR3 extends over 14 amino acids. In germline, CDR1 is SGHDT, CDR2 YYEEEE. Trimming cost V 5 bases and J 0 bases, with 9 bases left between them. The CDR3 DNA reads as TGTGCCAGCAGGACAGGTTACTCTGGAAACACCATATATTTT. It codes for CASRTGYSGNTIYF.

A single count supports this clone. CDR3 DNA sequence: TGTGCCAGCAGGGGACAGGAAGCTTTCTTT. It translates to CASRGQEAFF. The chain has TRBV6-5 and TRBJ1-1, with 7 bases identical to TRBD1. From germline, CDR1 is MNHEY and CDR2 SVGAGI. This CDR3 spans 10 amino acids. The V gene end was trimmed by 6 bases and the J gene end by 8 bases; junction bases not matched to a gene: 0.

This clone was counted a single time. DNA of the CDR3: TGCAGCGCTCAGAACGGAGCGAGCTCCTACAATGAGCAGTTCTTC. Residues: CSAQNGASSYNEQFF. V usage is TRBV29-1 and J usage is TRBJ2-1; D is ambiguous. The CDR3 is made up of 15 amino acids. The V gene's germline CDR1 is SQVTM and CDR2 ANQGSEA. Trimming cost V 7 bases and J 0 bases, with 16 bases left between them.

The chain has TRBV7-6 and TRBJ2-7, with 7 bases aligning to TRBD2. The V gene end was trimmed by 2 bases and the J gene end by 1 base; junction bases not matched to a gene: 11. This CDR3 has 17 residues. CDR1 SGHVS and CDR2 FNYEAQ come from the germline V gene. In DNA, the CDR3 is TGTGCCAGCAGCTTACTCCCCGGACTAGAGGGATCCTACGAGCAGTACTTC. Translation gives CASSLLPGLEGSYEQYF. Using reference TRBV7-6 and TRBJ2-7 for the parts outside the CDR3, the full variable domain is GAGVSQSPRYKVTKRGQDVALRCDPISGHVSLYWYRQALGQGPEFLTYFNYEAQQDKSGLPNDRFSAERPEGSISTLTIQRTEQRDSAMYRCASSLLPGLEGSYEQYFGPGTRLTVT.

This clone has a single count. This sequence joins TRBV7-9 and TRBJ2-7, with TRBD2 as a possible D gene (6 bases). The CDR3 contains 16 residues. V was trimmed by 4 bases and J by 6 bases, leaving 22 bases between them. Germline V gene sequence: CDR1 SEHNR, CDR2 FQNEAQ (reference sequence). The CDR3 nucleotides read TGTGCCAGCAGCTCAAACGCGGGACTCTTGCTGTTCGAGCAGTACTTC. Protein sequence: CASSSNAGLLLFEQYF.

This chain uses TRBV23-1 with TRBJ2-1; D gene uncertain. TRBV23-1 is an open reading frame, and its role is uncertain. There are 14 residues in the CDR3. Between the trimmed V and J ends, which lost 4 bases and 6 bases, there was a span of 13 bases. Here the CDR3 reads CASSRNPETNEQFF. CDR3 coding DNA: TGCGCCAGCAGTCGCAATCCGGAGACCAATGAGCAGTTCTTC.

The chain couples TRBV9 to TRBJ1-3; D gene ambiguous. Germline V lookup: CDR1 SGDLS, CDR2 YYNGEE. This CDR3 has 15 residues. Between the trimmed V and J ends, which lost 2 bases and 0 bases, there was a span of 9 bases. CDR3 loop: CASSVNSHSGNTIYF. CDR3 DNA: TGTGCCAGCAGCGTGAACAGTCACTCTGGAAACACCATATATTTT. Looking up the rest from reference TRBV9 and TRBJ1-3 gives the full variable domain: DSGVTQTPKHLITATGQRVTLRCSPRSGDLSVYWYQQSLDQGLQFLIQYYNGEERAKGNILERFSAQQFPDLHSELNLSSLELGDSALYFCASSVNSHSGNTIYFGEGSWLTVV.

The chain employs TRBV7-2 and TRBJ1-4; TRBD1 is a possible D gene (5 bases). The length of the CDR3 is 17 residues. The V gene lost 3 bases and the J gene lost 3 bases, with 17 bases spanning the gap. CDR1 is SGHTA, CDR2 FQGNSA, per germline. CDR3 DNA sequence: TGTGCCAGCAGCTTGTCTCCAGCCTGGGGCTCTAATGAAAAACTGTTTTTT. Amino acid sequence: CASSLSPAWGSNEKLFF.

CDR3 in DNA: TGTGCCAGCAGTTCCAGATATTCTCAAGAGACCCAGTACTTC. Translating gives CASSSRYSQETQYF. This chain connects TRBV27 to TRBJ2-5, with unresolved D. From germline, CDR1 is MNHEY and CDR2 SMNVEV (reference sequence). There are 14 residues in the CDR3. Trimming shortened V by 4 bases and J by 2 bases, and 11 bases separated the two germline ends.

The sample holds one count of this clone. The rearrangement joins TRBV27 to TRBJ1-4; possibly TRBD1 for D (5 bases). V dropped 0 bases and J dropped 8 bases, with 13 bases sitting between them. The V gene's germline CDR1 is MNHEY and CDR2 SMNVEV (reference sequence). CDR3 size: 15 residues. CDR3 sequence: CASSLSGRVCEKLFF. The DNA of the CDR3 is TGTGCCAGCAGTTTATCCGGCAGGGTATGCGAAAAACTGTTTTTT.

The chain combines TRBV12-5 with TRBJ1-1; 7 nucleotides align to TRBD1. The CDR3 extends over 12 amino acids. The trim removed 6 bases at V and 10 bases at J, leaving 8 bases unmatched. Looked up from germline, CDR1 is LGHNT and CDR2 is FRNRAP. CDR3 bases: TGTGCTAGTGGCGAGGGACAGAGGATAGCTTTCTTT. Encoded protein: CASGEGQRIAFF.

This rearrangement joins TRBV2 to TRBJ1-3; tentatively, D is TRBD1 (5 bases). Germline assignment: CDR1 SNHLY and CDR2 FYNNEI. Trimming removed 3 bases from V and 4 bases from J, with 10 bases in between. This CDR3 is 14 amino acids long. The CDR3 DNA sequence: TGTGCCAGCAGTGATTCGACAGTCGGAAACACCATATATTTT. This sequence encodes CASSDSTVGNTIYF.

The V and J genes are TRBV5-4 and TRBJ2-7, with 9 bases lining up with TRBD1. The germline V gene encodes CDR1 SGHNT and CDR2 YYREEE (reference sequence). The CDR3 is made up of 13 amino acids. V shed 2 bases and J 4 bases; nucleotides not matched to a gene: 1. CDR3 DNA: TGTGCCAGCAGCTTAGGGACAGGGTACGAGCAGTACTTC. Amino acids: CASSLGTGYEQYF.

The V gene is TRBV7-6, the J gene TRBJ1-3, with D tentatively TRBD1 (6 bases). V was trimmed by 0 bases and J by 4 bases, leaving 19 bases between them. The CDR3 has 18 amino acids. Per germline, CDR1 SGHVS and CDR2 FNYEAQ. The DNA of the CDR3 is TGTGCCAGCAGCTTAGCCCCCTTTGGGGGGCAAACCGGAAACACCATATATTTT. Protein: CASSLAPFGGQTGNTIYF.

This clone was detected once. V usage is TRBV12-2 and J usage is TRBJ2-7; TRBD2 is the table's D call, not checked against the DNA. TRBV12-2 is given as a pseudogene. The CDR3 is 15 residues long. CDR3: CASRLGRRLGYEQYF. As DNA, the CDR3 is TGTGCAAGTCGTTTGGGTAGGCGGCTAGGCTACGAGCAGTACTTC.

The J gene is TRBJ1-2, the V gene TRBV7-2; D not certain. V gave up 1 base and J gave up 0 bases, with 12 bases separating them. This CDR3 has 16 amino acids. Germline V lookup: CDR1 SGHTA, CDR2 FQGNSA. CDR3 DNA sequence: TGTGCCAGCAGCTTAGGTATCGGGTTAGCTAACTATGGCTACACCTTC. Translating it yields CASSLGIGLANYGYTF.